This T cell receptor (beta chain) stems from a study of beta chain features in type 1 diabetes. Expressed TCRB transcripts were sequenced because the entire RNA isolate underwent reverse transcription. Each sample of naive, central memory or regulatory T cells had, on average, about 3.57 million reads. Sequencing was performed with immunoSEQ multiplex PCR; in TCRdb, only in-frame clones are kept and a portion is missing. The table shows 110,000 to 150,000 clones, with 6.5% to 8.5% occurring only once. V shed 0 bases, J shed 3 bases, and the junction held 3 bases outside the gene matches. The CDR3 is made up of 15 amino acids. From germline, CDR1 is SGHVS and CDR2 FNYEAQ. Only one heparinised blood draw was taken per donor, and its volume averaged around 100 mL. This clone turned up a few times.

The sample comprised central memory CD4+ T cells from blood. The chain employs TRBV7-6 and TRBJ2-7; the match to TRBD1 covers 9 bases. The sequence derives from a young woman in good health. CDR3 in DNA: TGTGCCAGCAGCTTAGCATCGACAGGGGGCTACGAGCAGTACTTC. Protein product: CASSLASTGGYEQYF. Drawing the rest from reference TRBV7-6 and TRBJ2-7, the complete variable domain is GAGVSQSPRYKVTKRGQDVALRCDPISGHVSLYWYRQALGQGPEFLTYFNYEAQQDKSGLPNDRFSAERPEGSISTLTIQRTEQRDSAMYRCASSLASTGGYEQYFGPGTRLTVT.